The source of this T cell receptor (beta chain) is a study of HIV-infected patients and healthy controls (dated by TCRdb to between 2014 and 2016). About the investigation overall: After three months of therapy, CD4 counts in about 85% of the 16 patients increased to a modest but significant degree while remaining below normal ranges. No consistent shift in CD8 counts was seen during early therapy, whereas a slight rise was seen in the CD4:CD8 ratio. Viral load became undetectable in about 70% of the 16 patients by the second bleed and in all patients after a further year of therapy. Relative to controls, total CDR3 counts per chain did not differ significantly, and patients lacked overall T-cell lymphocytopenia. The question the study tested was whether immune perturbation and reconstitution could be captured by deep TCR repertoire sequencing of small blood samples from HIV patients.

Using SuperScript III with primers targeting the alpha and beta constant regions, approximately 500 ng of RNA was reverse transcribed. Separate alpha and beta chain libraries were generated by chain-specific third strand synthesis with multiplexing indices. To avoid primer bias, the protocol used one single primer pair to amplify every rearrangement within a chain, and the protocol also attached molecular barcodes to each cDNA molecule. T4 RNA Ligase 1 joined purified cDNA to a 5' RACE adapter that carried a random hexamer and the SP2 sequencing primer site. With slow temperature ramps used to favor optimal annealing, second strand synthesis was primed from the SP2 site with Phusion polymerase. Two random hexamer sequences, both added before amplification and joined together, made up the 12-nucleotide barcode of each molecule. P5 and P7 adapter elements plus a second index were added in a short first PCR, which was followed by a roughly 21-cycle amplification PCR with P5s and P7 primers. Libraries received 27 PCR cycles in total, were quantified on a Qubit, sized on a Bioanalyzer, and diluted to roughly 4 nM. Sequencing of the normalized libraries was performed on an Illumina MiSeq with 2 x 250 paired-end kits. Into around 9.8 ul Tris-Cl, the reverse transcription reactions were eluted following cleanup on MinElute columns. A 1:1 ratio of AMPure XP beads was used to clean the adapter ligations after they had run for 20 to 25 hours at 16 degrees C. Processing in the source paper ran as follows. A modified Decombinator processed the demultiplexed FASTQ files and output V, J, insert and barcode information. Sequences sharing a barcode but differing from the dominant sequence were discarded as errors, and barcodes clustered at Levenshtein distance 3 were counted to estimate original cDNA molecules. For downstream analyses, the R packages ineq, vegan, igraph and RCytoscape were used, along with IMGT nomenclature and CDR3 definitions. To avoid skew from clonal expansion, each TCR was counted once, and V gene usage was computed over distinct sequences. Within a donor, similarity networks joined unique CDR3 amino acid sequences in every case where two of them were separated by a single Levenshtein edit. The authors compiled published HIV-specific CDR3s (more than 90 alpha, approximately 640 beta) and CMV-specific CDR3s (more than 12 alpha, about 250 beta) and searched for them in the repertoires. It was shown by random subsampling to size-matched repertoires that the decreased diversity of patients was not caused by their lower sequence numbers. Using fastp trimming at Q25 and MiXCR clonotype assembly, TCRdb reanalyzed the public sequencing data and kept in-frame beta chains. One record per CDR3 amino acid sequence lists the most common genes and DNA. These V and J calls originate from TCRdb's pipeline instead of the authors' own analysis. This sample gives about 5,100 distinct CDR3 sequences in total; over 8% of them show up just once. The ten largest clones represent 24% of the sample.

V and J are truncated by 5 bases and 1 base respectively, leaving an intervening sequence of 9 bases. CDR1 and CDR2 are read off the germline V gene as ENHRY and SYGVKD. The CDR3 numbers 13 residues from cysteine through phenylalanine. Only the CDR3 DNA is retained, 39 bases long and in frame from the first base. Beyond this particular receptor, the publication reports: Only sixteen HIV-infected individuals were processed, which the authors considered a major limit on how widely the findings apply. The observed differences in diversity could not be explained by the slight differences in age and sex profiles between the study cohorts. By Jaccard index and by the count of highly shared sequences, healthy controls shared more CDR3s between individuals than HIV+ patients did. The therapy captured by the treated samples lasted only around three months, arguably too short a period to observe immune reconstitution given low adult thymic output. Alpha-chain CDR3s from MAIT cells appeared at high frequency in healthy controls but were severely depleted in HIV+ repertoires. Healthy control repertoires showed roughly threefold more distinct CDR3s and higher Shannon diversity than untreated HIV+ repertoires. Mean usage differed significantly between HIV-infected patients and controls for eight alpha and eight beta V genes. Using whole blood restricted sequencing depth and prevented separating the dynamics of distinct T-cell subpopulations. Most CMV-associated CDR3s became more frequent during therapy, although their change was not significant, whereas HIV-associated CDR3s showed a significant decrease in frequency. Size-matched repertoire data did not replicate the apparent post-therapy recovery of the Gini index in HIV-infected patients. Unequal numbers of distinct sequences between patients and controls complicated comparisons, and size-matching overweighted rare events from HIV-infected data. Alpha-beta chain pairing was not determined in the samples. Donor HLA types were not determined in the study. Oligoclonality may be reflected in the significantly higher mean Gini indices of HIV-infected repertoires compared with controls.

This clonotype occurred many times. The target of this receptor is not known. No much larger clone is present one base from it, and per-base qualities are unavailable. After antiretroviral therapy began, follow-up blood was collected from HIV-infected patients roughly three months, about 14 weeks, later. Whole blood was used without cell fractionation, so the repertoire reflected all unsorted peripheral T cells. For RNA extraction, roughly 2.6 ml of peripheral blood was drawn into Tempus tubes. Patients with febrile or AIDS-related illness, tumors, hepatitis B or C coinfection, immunomodulatory therapy, recent vaccination or treatment interruptions were excluded from enrollment. Residual genomic DNA was removed with the TURBO-DNase kit and globin mRNA was depleted with GLOBINclear.

The receptor was derived from an adult with HIV infection. The V and J segments used are TRBV10-3 and TRBJ2-7; no confident D gene assignment can be made. The starting material was blood, obtained during antiretroviral therapy. The sequenced DNA is TGTGCCATCAGTTTTGGCGCTTCCTACGAGCAGTACTTC. It is translated as CAISFGASYEQYF.